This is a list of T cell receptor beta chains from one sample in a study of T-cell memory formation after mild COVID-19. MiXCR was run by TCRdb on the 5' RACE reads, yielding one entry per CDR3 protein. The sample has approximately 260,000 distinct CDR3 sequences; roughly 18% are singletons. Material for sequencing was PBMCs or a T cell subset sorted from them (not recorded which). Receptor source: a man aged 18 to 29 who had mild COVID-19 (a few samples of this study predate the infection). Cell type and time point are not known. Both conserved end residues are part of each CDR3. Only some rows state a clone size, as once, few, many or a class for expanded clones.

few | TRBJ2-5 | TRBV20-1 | CSAPNSGGAETQYF
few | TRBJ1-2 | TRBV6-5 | CASSYRQGAVGYTF
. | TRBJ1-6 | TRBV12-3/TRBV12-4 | CASSFKGNSPLHF
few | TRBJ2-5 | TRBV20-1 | CSALGVLSETQYF
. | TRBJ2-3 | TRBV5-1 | CASSLAQLGETDTQYF
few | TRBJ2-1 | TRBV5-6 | CASSLPALAEGYNEQFF
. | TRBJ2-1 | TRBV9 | CASSRDRGRYNEQFF
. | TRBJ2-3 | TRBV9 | CASSNSGSTDTQYF
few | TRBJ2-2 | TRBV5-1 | CASVAGTRSSGELFF
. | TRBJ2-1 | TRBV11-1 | CASSLGLIGNEQFF
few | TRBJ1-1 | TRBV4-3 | CASSRQHREAPFF
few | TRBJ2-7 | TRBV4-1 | CASSQVGANEQYF
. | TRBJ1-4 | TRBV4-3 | CASSAEDRRDEKLFF